Listed below are T cell receptor beta chains from one sample, sequenced in a study of regulatory T cells in long-lasting Graves disease. TCRdb fed the multiplex PCR reads into MiXCR, producing one record per CDR3 protein. The repertoire includes a few hundred thousand distinct CDR3 sequences, roughly 14% of them detected once, and about 10% sits in the top ten. The sample also formed part of further work on T cells in Graves' hyperthyroidism and ophthalmopathy.

The sample here was peripheral blood mononuclear cells (PBMCs), taken at new diagnosis, from a patient treated with antithyroid drugs. The receptor source for this set is a man aged 30 to 45 with Graves disease. Each CDR3 is given with its conserved first and last residue.

>TRBV30|12
CALGANTGELFF
>TRBV6-1|17
CASSRRQNSPRNTEAFF
>TRBV4-1|14
CASALVLGTDTQYF
>TRBV30|11
CAWSIEPTQYF
>TRBV30|14
CAWNTGAGGREQYF
>TRBV11-3|14
CASSLGRAMDTQYF
>TRBV7-2|12
CASSSQVKGQFF
>TRBV20-1|15
CSARPQQGVNQPQHF
>TRBV2|13
CASSQGERYGYTF
>TRBV12-3/TRBV12-4|15
CASSLPLGGGNEQFF
>TRBV20-1|12
CSAQGDGDTQYF
>TRBV30|17
CAWSKAYTAPVNQPQHF
>TRBV2|15
CASRGTSGALDTQYF
>TRBV20-1|14
CSASTGAANQPQHF
>TRBV29-1|13
CSVDETGGYGYTF
>TRBV18|16
CASSVAGQGLNQPQHF
>TRBV20-1|14
CSARQGALYNEQFF
>TRBV11-2|16
CASSLGLAGEWNEQFF
>TRBV20-1|16
CSAREIYKRIYNEQFF
>TRBV2|12
CASREGYNEQFF
>TRBV5-7|11
CASSCRQPQHF
>TRBV20-1|17
CSAEAIRGGTGANVLTF
>TRBV29-1|14
CSVDFQRRYNEQFF
>TRBV11-3|14
CASSLGVSDYEQYF
>TRBV10-1|13
CASSVAVGETQYF
>TRBV7-9|14
CANSLRDRGNTIYF
>TRBV6-1|12
CATKGGRAEAFF
>TRBV15|14
CATSRGTVNTEAFF
>TRBV12-3/TRBV12-4|17
CASSSPAGVHAGNTIYF
>TRBV2|13
CASITGPSHEQYF
>TRBV29-1|15
CSALGIGTAGNTIYF
>TRBV24-1|14
CATSEGQGAHTQYF
>TRBV12-3/TRBV12-4|12
CASSGQGEKLFF
>TRBV28|17
CASSFLVSNDRAYEQYF
>TRBV2|13
CASATGVGETQYF
>TRBV12-3/TRBV12-4|13
CASSPERGQPQHF
>TRBV10-3|14
CAISMDSKTQPQHF
>TRBV7-3|14
CASSPGLANNEQFF
>TRBV7-3|17
CASSLNLPGRSGNTIYF
>TRBV6-1|14
CASREDLWTGAHYF
>TRBV6-2/TRBV6-3|15
CASSYAAGGAYEQYF
>TRBV7-9|15
CASSLNGGANEKLFF
>TRBV20-1|16
CSADAGTSGTGDTQYF
>TRBV24-1|15
CATRDGQGWNNEQFF
>TRBV12-3/TRBV12-4|17
CASSSPPGSSFSYEQYF
>TRBV20-1|11
CSARERAGYTF
>TRBV7-6|16
CASSRTSGSMVDTQYF
>TRBV27|12
CASSPTSSEQFF